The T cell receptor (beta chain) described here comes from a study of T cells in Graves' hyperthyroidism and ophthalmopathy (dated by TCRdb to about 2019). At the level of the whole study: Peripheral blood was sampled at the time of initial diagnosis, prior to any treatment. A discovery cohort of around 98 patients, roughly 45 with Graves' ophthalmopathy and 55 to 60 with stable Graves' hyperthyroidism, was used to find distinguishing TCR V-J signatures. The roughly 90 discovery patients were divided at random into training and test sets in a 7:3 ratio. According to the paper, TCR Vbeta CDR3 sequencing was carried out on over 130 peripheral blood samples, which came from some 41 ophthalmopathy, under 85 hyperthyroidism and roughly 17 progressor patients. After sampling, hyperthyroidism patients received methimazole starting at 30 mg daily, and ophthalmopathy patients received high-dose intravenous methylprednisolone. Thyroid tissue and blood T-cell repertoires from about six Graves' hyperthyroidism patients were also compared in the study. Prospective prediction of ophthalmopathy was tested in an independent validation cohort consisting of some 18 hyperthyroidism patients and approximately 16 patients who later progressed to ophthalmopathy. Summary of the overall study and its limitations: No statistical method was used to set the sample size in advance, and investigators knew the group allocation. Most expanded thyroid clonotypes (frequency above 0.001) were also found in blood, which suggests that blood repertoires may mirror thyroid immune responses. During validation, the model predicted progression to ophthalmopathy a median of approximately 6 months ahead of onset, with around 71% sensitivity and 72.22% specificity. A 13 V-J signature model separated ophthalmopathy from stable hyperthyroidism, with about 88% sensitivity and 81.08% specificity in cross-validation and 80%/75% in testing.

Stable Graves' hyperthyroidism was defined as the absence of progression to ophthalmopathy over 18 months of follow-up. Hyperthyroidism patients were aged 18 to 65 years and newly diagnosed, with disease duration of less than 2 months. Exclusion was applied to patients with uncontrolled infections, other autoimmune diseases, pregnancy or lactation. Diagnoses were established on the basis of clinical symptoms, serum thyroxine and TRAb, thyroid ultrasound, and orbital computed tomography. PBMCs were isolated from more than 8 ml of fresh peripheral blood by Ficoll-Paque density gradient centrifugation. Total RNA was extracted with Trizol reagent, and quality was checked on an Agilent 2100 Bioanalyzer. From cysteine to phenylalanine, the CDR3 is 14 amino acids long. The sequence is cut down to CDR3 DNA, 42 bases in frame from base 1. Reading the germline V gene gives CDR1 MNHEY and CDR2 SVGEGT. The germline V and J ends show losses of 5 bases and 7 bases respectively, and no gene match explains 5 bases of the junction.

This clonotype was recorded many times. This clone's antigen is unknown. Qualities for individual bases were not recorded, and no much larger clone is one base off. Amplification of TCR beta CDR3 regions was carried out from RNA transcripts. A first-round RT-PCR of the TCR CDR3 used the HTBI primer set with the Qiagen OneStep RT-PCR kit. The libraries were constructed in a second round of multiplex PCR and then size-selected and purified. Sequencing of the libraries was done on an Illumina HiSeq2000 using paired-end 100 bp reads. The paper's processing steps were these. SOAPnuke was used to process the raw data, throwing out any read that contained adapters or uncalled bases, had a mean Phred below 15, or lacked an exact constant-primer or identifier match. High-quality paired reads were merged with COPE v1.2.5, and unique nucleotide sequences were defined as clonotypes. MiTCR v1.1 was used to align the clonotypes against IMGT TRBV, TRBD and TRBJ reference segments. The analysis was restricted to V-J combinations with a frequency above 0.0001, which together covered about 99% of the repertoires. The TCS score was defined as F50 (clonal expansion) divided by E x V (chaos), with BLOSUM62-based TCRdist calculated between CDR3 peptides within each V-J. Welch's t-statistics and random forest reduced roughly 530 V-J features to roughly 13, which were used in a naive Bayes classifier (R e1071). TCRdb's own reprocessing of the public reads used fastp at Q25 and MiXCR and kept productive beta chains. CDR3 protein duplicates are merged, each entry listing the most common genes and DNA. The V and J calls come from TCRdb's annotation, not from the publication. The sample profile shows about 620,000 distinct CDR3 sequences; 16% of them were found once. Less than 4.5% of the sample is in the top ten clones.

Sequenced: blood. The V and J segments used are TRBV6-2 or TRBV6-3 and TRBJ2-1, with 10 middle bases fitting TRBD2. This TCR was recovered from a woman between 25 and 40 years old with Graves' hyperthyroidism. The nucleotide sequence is TGTGCCAGCAGTGACGGACTAGCGGTAAATGAGCAGTTCTTC. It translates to CASSDGLAVNEQFF.